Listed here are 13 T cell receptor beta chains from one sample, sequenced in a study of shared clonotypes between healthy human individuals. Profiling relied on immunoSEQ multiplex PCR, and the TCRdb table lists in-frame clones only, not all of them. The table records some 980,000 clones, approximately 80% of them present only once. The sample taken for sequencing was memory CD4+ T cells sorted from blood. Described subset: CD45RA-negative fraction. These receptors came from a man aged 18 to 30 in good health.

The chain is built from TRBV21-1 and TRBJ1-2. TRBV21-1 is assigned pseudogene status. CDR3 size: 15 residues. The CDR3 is CASSSRTGNNYGYTF. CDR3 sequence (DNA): TGTGCCAGCAGCAGCCGGACGGGAAATAACTATGGCTACACCTTC.

CDR3 in DNA: TGTGCCAGCAGCCCGAGGACAGGGGATGGCTACACCTTC. Protein: CASSPRTGDGYTF. This chain joins TRBV9 and TRBJ1-2; 9 bases line up with TRBD1. The CDR3 has 13 amino acids. The germline CDR1 and CDR2 sequences are SGDLS and YYNGEE. V shed 4 bases and J 6 bases; nucleotides not matched to a gene: 4. Full variable domain (rest looked up from reference TRBV9 and TRBJ1-2): DSGVTQTPKHLITATGQRVTLRCSPRSGDLSVYWYQQSLDQGLQFLIQYYNGEERAKGNILERFSAQQFPDLHSELNLSSLELGDSALYFCASSPRTGDGYTFGSGTRLTVV.

The CDR3 loop is CASQGGHSEQYF. For the CDR3, the DNA is TGTGCCTCGCAGGGAGGACATAGCGAGCAGTACTTC. The J gene is TRBJ2-5, the V gene TRBV30; TRBD2 might be the D (6 bases). The J call is uncertain, as TRBJ2-7 better fits the DNA end. The CDR3 length is 12 residues. Germline lookup yields CDR1 GTSNPN and CDR2 SVGIG (reference sequence).

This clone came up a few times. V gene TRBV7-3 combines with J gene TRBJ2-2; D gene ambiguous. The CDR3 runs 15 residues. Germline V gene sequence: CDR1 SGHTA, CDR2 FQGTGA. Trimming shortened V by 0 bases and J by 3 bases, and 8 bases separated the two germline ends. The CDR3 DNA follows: TGTGCCAGCAGCTTAACTCCCTCGGACACCGGGGAGCTGTTTTTT. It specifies CASSLTPSDTGELFF. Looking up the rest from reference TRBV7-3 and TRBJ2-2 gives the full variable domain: GAGVSQTPSNKVTEKGKYVELRCDPISGHTALYWYRQSLGQGPEFLIYFQGTGAADDSGLPNDRFFAVRPEGSVSTLKIQRTERGDSAVYLCASSLTPSDTGELFFGEGSRLTVL.

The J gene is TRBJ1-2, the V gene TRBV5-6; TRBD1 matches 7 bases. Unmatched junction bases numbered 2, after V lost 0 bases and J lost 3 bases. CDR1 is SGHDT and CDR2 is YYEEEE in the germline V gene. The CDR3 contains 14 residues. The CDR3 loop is CASSLGGQDYGYTF. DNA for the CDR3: TGTGCCAGCAGCTTGGGAGGACAGGACTATGGCTACACCTTC.

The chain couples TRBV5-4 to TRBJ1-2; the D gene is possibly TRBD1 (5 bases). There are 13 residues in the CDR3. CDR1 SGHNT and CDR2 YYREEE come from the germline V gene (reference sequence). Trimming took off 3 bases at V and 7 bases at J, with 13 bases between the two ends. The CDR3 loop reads CASSSDGTAGYTF. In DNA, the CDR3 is TGTGCCAGCAGCTCGGACGGGACCGCTGGCTACACCTTC. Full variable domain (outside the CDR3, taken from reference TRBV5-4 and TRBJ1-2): ETGVTQSPTHLIKTRGQQVTLRCSSQSGHNTVSWYQQALGQGPQFIFQYYREEENGRGNFPPRFSGLQFPNYSSELNVNALELDDSALYLCASSSDGTAGYTFGSGTRLTVV.

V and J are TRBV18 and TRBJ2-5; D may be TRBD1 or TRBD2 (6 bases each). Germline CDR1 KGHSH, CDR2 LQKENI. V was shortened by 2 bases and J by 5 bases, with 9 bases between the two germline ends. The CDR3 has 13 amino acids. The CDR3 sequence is CASSPTGAETQYF. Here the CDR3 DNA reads TGTGCCAGCTCACCAACGGGGGCCGAGACCCAGTACTTC.

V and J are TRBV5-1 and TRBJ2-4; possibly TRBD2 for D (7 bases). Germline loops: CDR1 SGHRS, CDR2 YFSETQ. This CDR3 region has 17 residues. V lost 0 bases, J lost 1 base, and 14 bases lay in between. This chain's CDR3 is CASSLAKGEGAKNIQYF. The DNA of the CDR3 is TGCGCCAGCAGCTTGGCGAAGGGGGAGGGTGCCAAAAACATTCAGTACTTC.

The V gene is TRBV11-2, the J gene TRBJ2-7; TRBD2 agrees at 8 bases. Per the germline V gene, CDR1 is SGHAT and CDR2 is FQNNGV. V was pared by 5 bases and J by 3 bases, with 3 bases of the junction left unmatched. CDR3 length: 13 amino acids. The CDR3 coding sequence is TGTGCCAGCAGCCTAGCGGGCGACTACGAGCAGTACTTC. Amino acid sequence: CASSLAGDYEQYF.

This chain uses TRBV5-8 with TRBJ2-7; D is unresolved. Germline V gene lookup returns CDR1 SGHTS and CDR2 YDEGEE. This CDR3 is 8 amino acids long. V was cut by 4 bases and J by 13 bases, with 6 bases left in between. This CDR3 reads CASSQVYF. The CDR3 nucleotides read TGTGCCAGCAGCCAGGTCTACTTC. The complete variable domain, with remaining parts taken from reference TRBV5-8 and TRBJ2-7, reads EAGVTQSPTHLIKTRGQQATLRCSPISGHTSVYWYQQALGLGLQFLLWYDEGEERNRGNFPPRFSGRQFPNYSSELNVNALELEDSALYLCASSQVYFGPGTRLTVT.

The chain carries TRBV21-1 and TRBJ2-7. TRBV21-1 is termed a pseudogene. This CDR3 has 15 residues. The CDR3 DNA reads TGTGCCAGCAGCAAAATGGGGGAGAGCTCCTACGAGCAGTACTTC. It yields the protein CASSKMGESSYEQYF.

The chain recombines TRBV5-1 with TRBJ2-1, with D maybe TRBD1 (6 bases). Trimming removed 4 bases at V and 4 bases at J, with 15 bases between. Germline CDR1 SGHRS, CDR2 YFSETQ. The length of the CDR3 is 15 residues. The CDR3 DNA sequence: TGCGCCAGCAGCGCAACCGGGACAAATTACAATGAGCAGTTCTTC. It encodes CASSATGTNYNEQFF.

The CDR3 nucleotides read TGTGCCAGCAGCCTCACTCTAGCGGGGTTTGAGACCCAGTACTTC. Its protein is CASSLTLAGFETQYF. The V call is TRBV4-2, the J call TRBJ2-5, with 9 bases matching TRBD2. This CDR3 region has 15 residues. Germline V gene lookup returns CDR1 LGHNA and CDR2 YNFKEQ. V lost 4 bases, J lost 5 bases, and 8 bases stayed unmatched.